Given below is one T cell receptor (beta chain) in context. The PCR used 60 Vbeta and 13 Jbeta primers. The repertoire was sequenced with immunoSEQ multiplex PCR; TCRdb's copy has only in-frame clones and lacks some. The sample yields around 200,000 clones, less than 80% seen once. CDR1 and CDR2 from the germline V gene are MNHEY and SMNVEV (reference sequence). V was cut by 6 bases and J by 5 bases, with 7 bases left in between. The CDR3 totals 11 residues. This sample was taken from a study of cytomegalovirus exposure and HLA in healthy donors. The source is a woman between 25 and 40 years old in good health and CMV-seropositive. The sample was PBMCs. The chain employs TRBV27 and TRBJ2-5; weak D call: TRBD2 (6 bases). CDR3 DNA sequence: TGTGCCAGCAGGGGGGGTGAGACCCAGTACTTC. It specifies CASRGGETQYF.